This T cell receptor (beta chain) was captured in a study of T cell repertoires in cytomegalovirus infection. In TCRdb, the reads were re-called with MiXCR into one record per CDR3 protein. The table records some 440,000 distinct CDR3 sequences, approximately 31% of them present only once. The germline V gene encodes CDR1 SGHVS and CDR2 FQNEAQ. V was clipped by 3 bases and J by 2 bases, with 19 bases between them. This CDR3 comprises 17 residues. This clonotype was seen many times. The TCR originated in a human donor in good health (CMV status not recorded). Some clones in this sample may be carry-over from other donors' samples. The genes are TRBV7-8 and TRBJ1-1; D perhaps matches TRBD1 (5 bases). Sample: PBMCs. CDR3 region: CASSFGGPAGRNTEAFF. The DNA for the CDR3 is TGTGCCAGCAGCTTCGGTGGGCCCGCAGGGCGAAACACTGAAGCTTTCTTT.